These 5 T cell receptor beta chains originate from one sample sequenced in a study of blood T cell repertoires in COVID-19. The method was immunoSEQ multiplex PCR; TCRdb's version includes in-frame clones alone and lacks a portion of them. The profile shows 90,000 to 120,000 clones, over 80% of them singletons. The sequenced material came from peripheral blood. The source is a woman aged 70 to 79 with acute or convalescent COVID-19.

This chain links TRBV7-2 with TRBJ1-2; 7 nucleotides agree with TRBD1. The J segment lost 8 bases and the V segment lost 4 bases, leaving 7 bases of the junction unmatched. The CDR3 spans 13 residues. Looked up from germline, CDR1 is SGHTA and CDR2 is FQGNSA. This chain's CDR3 is CASSSDRVEGYTF. DNA of the CDR3: TGTGCCAGCAGCTCAGACAGGGTGGAAGGCTACACCTTC.

This clone was picked up a small number of times. This chain links TRBV15 with TRBJ1-3; D is unresolved. V dropped 0 bases and J dropped 2 bases, with 11 bases sitting between them. The CDR3 has 16 residues. The germline CDR1 and CDR2 sequences are LNHNV and YYDKDF (reference sequence). DNA of the CDR3: TGTGCCACCAGCAGAGAGGGGAGGCAAACTGGAAACACCATATATTTT. This codes for CATSREGRQTGNTIYF. Filled out from reference TRBV15 and TRBJ1-3, the complete variable domain reads DAMVIQNPRYQVTQFGKPVTLSCSQTLNHNVMYWYQQKSSQAPKLLFHYYDKDFNNEADTPDNFQSRRPNTSFCFLDIRSPGLGDTAMYLCATSREGRQTGNTIYFGEGSWLTVV.

The sample holds one count of this clone. V and J are TRBV6-5 and TRBJ2-7, with 12 bases that match TRBD2. The CDR3 consists of 15 residues. The junction had 10 bases not matched to a gene; V was cut back by 4 bases and J by 9 bases. CDR1 is MNHEY and CDR2 is SVGAGI in the germline V gene. The chain's CDR3 is CASSLGLAGNEMQYF. CDR3 nucleotide sequence: TGTGCCAGCAGTTTAGGACTAGCGGGAAACGAAATGCAGTACTTC.

This clone came up once. CDR3 loop: CATLRQRDYGYTF. DNA of the CDR3: TGTGCCACCCTTAGACAGCGAGACTATGGCTACACCTTC. The chain uses TRBV2 and TRBJ1-2, with D perhaps TRBD1 (5 bases). CDR1 SNHLY and CDR2 FYNNEI come from the germline V gene. V gave up 10 bases and J gave up 3 bases, with 15 bases separating them. The CDR3 extends over 13 amino acids. Together with reference TRBV2 and TRBJ1-2, the CDR3 gives the full variable domain: EPEVTQTPSHQVTQMGQEVILRCVPISNHLYFYWYRQILGQKVEFLVSFYNNEISEKSEIFDDQFSVERPDGSNFTLKIRSTKLEDSAMYFCATLRQRDYGYTFGSGTRLTVV.

The CDR3 reads CASSHSGGVFYEQYV. CDR3 DNA sequence: TGTGCCAGCTCTCATAGCGGGGGCGTTTTCTACGAGCAGTACGTC. V gene TRBV18 combines with J gene TRBJ2-7, with 9 bases matching TRBD2. The germline CDR1 and CDR2 sequences are KGHSH and LQKENI. CDR3 length equals 15 residues. Trimming took 6 bases from V and 3 from J; bases not matched to a gene: 9.